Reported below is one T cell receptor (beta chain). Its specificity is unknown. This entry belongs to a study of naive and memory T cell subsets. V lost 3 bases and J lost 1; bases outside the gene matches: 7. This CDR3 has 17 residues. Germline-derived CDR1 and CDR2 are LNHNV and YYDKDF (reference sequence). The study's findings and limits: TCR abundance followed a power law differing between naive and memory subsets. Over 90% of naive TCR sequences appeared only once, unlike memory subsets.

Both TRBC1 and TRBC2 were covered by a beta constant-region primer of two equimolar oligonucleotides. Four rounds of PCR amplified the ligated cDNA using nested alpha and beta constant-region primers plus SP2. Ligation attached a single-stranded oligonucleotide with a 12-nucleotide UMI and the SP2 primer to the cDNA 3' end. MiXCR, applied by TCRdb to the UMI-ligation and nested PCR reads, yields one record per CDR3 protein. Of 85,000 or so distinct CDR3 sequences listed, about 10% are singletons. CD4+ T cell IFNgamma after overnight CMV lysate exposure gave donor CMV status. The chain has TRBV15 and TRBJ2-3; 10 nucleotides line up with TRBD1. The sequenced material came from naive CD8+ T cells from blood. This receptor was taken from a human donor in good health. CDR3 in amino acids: CATSSLAGTGGTDTQYF. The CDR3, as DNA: TGTGCCACCAGCAGTCTAGCCGGGACAGGGGGCACAGATACGCAGTATTTT.